These 21 T cell receptor beta chains share one sample of origin, sequenced in a study of T-cell reconstitution after alpha-beta-depleted transplantation in children. Using unique molecular identifiers, the investigators prepared the TCRbeta library. TCRdb recomputed calls from the PCR reads with MiXCR, one row per CDR3 protein. Counted here are about 580,000 distinct CDR3 sequences, 27% occurring once; the ten biggest clones make up around a third. Material: PBMCs, obtained before TCRalphabeta/CD19-depleted stem cell transplant. These receptors originate from a boy younger than two with Wiskott-Aldrich syndrome, due to receive a stem cell transplant.

The gene calls are TRBV28 and TRBJ2-1; TRBD2 might be the D (6 bases). Deletions cut 3 bases from V and 5 bases from J, with 17 bases between. This CDR3 has 16 residues. CDR1 MDHEN and CDR2 SYDVKM come from the germline V gene. As DNA, the CDR3 is TGTGCCAGCAGTTTGCTGGCCGGGAGAACCCACAATGAGCAGTTCTTC. Translated: CASSLLAGRTHNEQFF.

In this sample, this clonotype turned up a few times. The chain carries TRBV28 and TRBJ2-7; D possibly corresponds to TRBD1 (6 bases). CDR3 size: 13 residues. In germline, CDR1 is MDHEN, CDR2 SYDVKM. Trimming shortened V by 5 bases and J by 1 base, and 9 bases separated the two germline ends. CDR3 in amino acids: CASSATGSYEQYF. CDR3 sequence (DNA): TGTGCCAGCAGTGCAACAGGGTCCTACGAGCAGTACTTC.

This chain links TRBV5-1 with TRBJ2-7; 7 positions match TRBD1. Germline V lookup: CDR1 SGHRS, CDR2 YFSETQ. Losses at the gene ends were 0 bases for V and 5 bases for J; bases not matched to a gene: 5. CDR3 length equals 14 residues. The DNA for the CDR3 is TGCGCCAGCAGCTTGGACAGGGGTGTGGACGAGCAGTACTTC. Translation: CASSLDRGVDEQYF.

This clonotype was seen only a few times. The chain combines TRBV10-3 with TRBJ2-2; 7 bases are a match to TRBD1. Looked up from germline, CDR1 is ENHRY and CDR2 is SYGVKD. Trimming at V came to 6 bases and at J to 4 bases, leaving 5 bases not matched to a gene. The CDR3 spans 14 residues. CDR3 nucleotide sequence: TGTGCCATCAGGGGACAGTCTACCACCGGGGAGCTGTTTTTT. Amino acid sequence: CAIRGQSTTGELFF.

V is TRBV5-5 and J is TRBJ2-4, with D tentatively TRBD1 or TRBD2 (5 bases each). CDR1 is SGHKS and CDR2 is YYEKEE in the germline V gene (reference sequence). The CDR3 spans 13 residues. With 4 bases removed from V and 7 bases from J, the gap between germline ends came to 12 bases. CDR3 region: CASSLGRTNIQYF. The CDR3 DNA reads as TGTGCCAGCAGCCTGGGACGGACTAACATTCAGTACTTC.

The sample holds a few counts of this clonotype. The CDR3 DNA reads as TGTGCCAGCAGTTTACTGGCGGGAAGGCAGTTCTTC. It codes for CASSLLAGRQFF. The chain employs TRBV12-3 or TRBV12-4 and TRBJ2-1, with D possibly matching TRBD2 (6 bases). The length of the CDR3 is 12 residues. V was clipped by 2 bases and J by 12 bases, with 11 bases between them.

The V gene is TRBV5-1, the J gene TRBJ2-7; no definite D call. The CDR3 length is 14 residues. Germline CDR1 reads SGHRS; CDR2 reads YFSETQ. The ends were cut back, 4 bases at V and 6 bases at J, with 17 bases in the middle. The CDR3 DNA is TGCGCCAGCAGCGGAAGGACCTTGGCGTCCGAGCAGTACTTC. This encodes CASSGRTLASEQYF.

This clonotype has a count of ten or more. V and J are TRBV7-9 and TRBJ2-7, with D possibly TRBD1 on 5 matching bases. The CDR3 covers 14 residues. The germline CDR1 and CDR2 sequences are SEHNR and FQNEAQ (reference sequence). V lost 4 bases and J lost 2, with 12 bases in between. The DNA of the CDR3 is TGTGCCAGCAGCTCGGCAGGGATTCCCTACGAGCAGTACTTC. It specifies CASSSAGIPYEQYF.

The chain joins TRBV27 to TRBJ2-5; D is perhaps TRBD1 (6 bases). The germline V gene encodes CDR1 MNHEY and CDR2 SMNVEV (reference sequence). With 6 bases removed from V and 4 bases from J, the gap between germline ends came to 15 bases. The CDR3 length is 14 residues. The CDR3 loop is CASSLRGLRETQYF. Written as DNA, the CDR3 is TGTGCCAGCAGCCTTAGGGGGTTGCGAGAGACCCAGTACTTC.

The chain employs TRBV5-1 and TRBJ1-5; D is undetermined. The CDR3 covers 19 residues. In germline, CDR1 is SGHRS, CDR2 YFSETQ. The V and J ends lost 0 bases and 1 base respectively, with 20 bases between them. The DNA of the CDR3 is TGCGCCAGCAGCTTGGGCCCCGTAACGGCTGCTTACAGCAATCAGCCCCAGCATTTT. Its translation: CASSLGPVTAAYSNQPQHF.

This clonotype was detected a few times. This chain links TRBV7-9 with TRBJ2-7, with D unresolved. The germline V gene has CDR1 SEHNR and CDR2 FQNEAQ (reference sequence). V dropped 5 bases and J dropped 3 bases, with 11 bases sitting between them. This CDR3 is built from 13 residues. The CDR3 spells CASSLLGGYEQYF. In DNA, the CDR3 is TGTGCCAGCAGCCTCCTCGGTGGCTACGAGCAGTACTTC.

V is TRBV19 and J is TRBJ2-4, with TRBD2 matching 13 bases. CDR3 size: 17 residues. The germline V gene encodes CDR1 LNHDA and CDR2 SQIVND (reference sequence). With V trimmed by 7 bases and J by 7 bases, 13 bases remained unmatched. CDR3 amino acids: CASTPRRTSGSGNIQYF. As DNA, the CDR3 is TGTGCCAGTACCCCCAGGCGGACTAGCGGGAGCGGGAACATTCAGTACTTC. The full variable domain, its missing parts supplied by reference TRBV19 and TRBJ2-4, is DGGITQSPKYLFRKEGQNVTLSCEQNLNHDAMYWYRQDPGQGLRLIYYSQIVNDFQKGDIAEGYSVSREKKESFPLTVTSAQKNPTAFYLCASTPRRTSGSGNIQYFGAGTRLSVL.

This rearrangement joins TRBV5-6 to TRBJ2-7; D is perhaps TRBD2 (6 bases). The CDR3 is 15 residues long. The germline CDR1 and CDR2 sequences are SGHDT and YYEEEE. V shed 4 bases and J shed 6 bases, with 20 bases lying between them. CDR3 coding DNA: TGTGCCAGCAGCAACCCGGGACTCCTCCGGGGCGAGCAGTACTTC. Residues: CASSNPGLLRGEQYF.

The chain uses TRBV11-2 and TRBJ1-3, with D unclear. This CDR3 spans 15 amino acids. V lost 3 bases, J lost 0 bases, and 9 bases lay in between. CDR1 SGHAT and CDR2 FQNNGV come from the germline V gene. This CDR3 reads CASSFIPDSGNTIYF. CDR3 DNA: TGTGCCAGCAGCTTTATTCCAGACTCTGGAAACACCATATATTTT.

This chain connects TRBV12-3 or TRBV12-4 to TRBJ2-7, with TRBD2 matching 8 bases. This CDR3 is built from 15 residues. The ends lost 3 bases at V and 2 bases at J; junction bases unmatched: 6. The CDR3 loop reads CASSFSGGPPYEQYF. CDR3 coding DNA: TGTGCCAGCAGTTTCTCGGGAGGGCCCCCCTACGAGCAGTACTTC.

The chain recombines TRBV3-1 with TRBJ2-3; TRBD2 matches at 8 bases. The ends lost 0 bases at V and 6 bases at J; junction bases unmatched: 8. The CDR3 is 16 residues long. Germline loops: CDR1 LGHDT, CDR2 YNNKEL (reference sequence). This chain's CDR3 is CASSQDGAGGRDTQYF. CDR3 DNA: TGTGCCAGCAGCCAAGATGGTGCGGGAGGCCGGGATACGCAGTATTTT.

This rearrangement joins TRBV6-5 to TRBJ1-5; D is ambiguous. In germline, CDR1 is MNHEY, CDR2 SVGAGI. The CDR3 has 15 residues. The V gene lost 11 bases and the J gene lost 0 bases, with 17 bases spanning the gap. CDR3 sequence reads: CAGVAQTDSNQPQHF. The CDR3 DNA sequence: TGTGCCGGCGTTGCCCAAACAGATAGCAATCAGCCCCAGCATTTT.

This clonotype was counted a few times. The rearrangement uses TRBV10-1 and TRBJ2-5; 10 bases match TRBD2. In germline, CDR1 is WNHNN, CDR2 SYGVQD (reference sequence). V lost 6 bases to trimming and J lost 1 base; unmatched junction nucleotides: 8. This CDR3 has 16 amino acids. The CDR3 DNA reads TGCGCCAGCAGCACCGGGACTAGCGTGGGCCAAGAGACCCAGTACTTC. Translated: CASSTGTSVGQETQYF.

The chain combines TRBV27 with TRBJ2-7; 9 positions match TRBD2. The CDR3 has 13 amino acids. From germline, CDR1 is MNHEY and CDR2 SMNVEV (reference sequence). V gave up 7 bases and J gave up 3 bases; unmatched junction bases: 4. The CDR3 protein is CASNLAGHYEQYF. The CDR3 DNA reads TGTGCCAGCAACCTAGCGGGACACTACGAGCAGTACTTC.

This chain links TRBV12-3 or TRBV12-4 with TRBJ2-2; the match to TRBD2 covers 8 bases. The CDR3 extends over 14 amino acids. Trimming cost V 3 bases and J 7 bases; bases outside gene matches: 4. The CDR3 DNA follows: TGTGCCAGCAGTTTGTCTCGGGAGGGCGGGGAGCTGTTTTTT. It is translated as CASSLSREGGELFF.

This clonotype was observed a few times. CDR3 in DNA: TGCAGTGCCCAACCGGGACAGGGATTCTACGAGCAGTACTTC. It is translated as CSAQPGQGFYEQYF. The chain combines TRBV20-1 with TRBJ2-7; 9 bases fit TRBD1. The CDR3 runs 14 residues. The ends lost 6 bases at V and 3 bases at J; junction bases unmatched: 9. The V gene's germline CDR1 is DFQATT and CDR2 SNEGSKA (reference sequence).